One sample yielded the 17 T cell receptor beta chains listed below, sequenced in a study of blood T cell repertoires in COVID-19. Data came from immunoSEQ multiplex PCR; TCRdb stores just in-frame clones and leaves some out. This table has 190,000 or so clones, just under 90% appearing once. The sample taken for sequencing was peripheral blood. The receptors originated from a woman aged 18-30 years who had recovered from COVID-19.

CDR3 protein: CASSIQGATEAFF. The CDR3 DNA is TGTGCCAGTAGTATCCAGGGGGCAACTGAAGCTTTCTTT. This chain joins TRBV19 and TRBJ1-1, with TRBD1 identical over 8 bases. The germline V gene encodes CDR1 LNHDA and CDR2 SQIVND (reference sequence). The V segment lost 3 bases and the J segment 5 bases; nucleotides outside the gene matches: 2. The CDR3 totals 13 residues.

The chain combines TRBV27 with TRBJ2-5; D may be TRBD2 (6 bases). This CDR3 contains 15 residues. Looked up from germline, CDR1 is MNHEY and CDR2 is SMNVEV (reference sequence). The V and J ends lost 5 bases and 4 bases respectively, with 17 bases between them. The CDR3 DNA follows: TGTGCCAGCAGTACCTTCGAAGGGCGGGGAGAGACCCAGTACTTC. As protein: CASSTFEGRGETQYF.

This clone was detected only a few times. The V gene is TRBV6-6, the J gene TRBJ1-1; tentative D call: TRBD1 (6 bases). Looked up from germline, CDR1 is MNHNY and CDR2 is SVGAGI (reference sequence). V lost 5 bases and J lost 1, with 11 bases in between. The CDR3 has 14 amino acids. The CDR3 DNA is TGTGCCAGCAGTAGGCAGGGGCCGAACACTGAAGCTTTCTTT. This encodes CASSRQGPNTEAFF.

CDR3 in DNA: TGTGCCACCCAAAAAAGGACAGGGGGCCCAAAGCAGTACGTC. This translates into CATQKRTGGPKQYV. The chain has TRBV24-1 and TRBJ2-7, with TRBD1 identical over 11 bases. Per the germline V gene, CDR1 is KGHDR and CDR2 is SFDVKD. The ends lost 9 bases at V and 8 bases at J; junction bases unmatched: 11. CDR3 length: 14 residues.

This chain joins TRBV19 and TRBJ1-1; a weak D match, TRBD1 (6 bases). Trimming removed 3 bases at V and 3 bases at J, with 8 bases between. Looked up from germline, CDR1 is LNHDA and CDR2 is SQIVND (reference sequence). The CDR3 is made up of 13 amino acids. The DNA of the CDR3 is TGTGCCAGTAGTATTCGACAGGACACTGAAGCTTTCTTT. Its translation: CASSIRQDTEAFF.

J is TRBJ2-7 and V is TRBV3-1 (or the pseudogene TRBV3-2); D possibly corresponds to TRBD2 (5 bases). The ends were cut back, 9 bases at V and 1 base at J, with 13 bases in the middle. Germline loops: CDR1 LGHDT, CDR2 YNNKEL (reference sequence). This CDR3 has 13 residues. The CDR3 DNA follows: TGTGCCAGGGACGACGGGGTTTCCTACGAGCAGTACTTC. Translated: CARDDGVSYEQYF.

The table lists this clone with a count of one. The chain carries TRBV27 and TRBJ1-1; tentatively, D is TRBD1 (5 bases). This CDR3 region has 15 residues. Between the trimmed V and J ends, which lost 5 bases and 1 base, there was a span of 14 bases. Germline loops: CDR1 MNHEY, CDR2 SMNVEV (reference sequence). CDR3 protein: CASSTIKDRNTEAFF. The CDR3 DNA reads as TGTGCCAGCAGTACTATAAAAGACAGGAACACTGAAGCTTTCTTT.

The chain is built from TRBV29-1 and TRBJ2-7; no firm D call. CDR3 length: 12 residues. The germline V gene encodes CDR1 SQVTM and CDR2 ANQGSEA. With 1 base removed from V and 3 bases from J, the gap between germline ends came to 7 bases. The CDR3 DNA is TGCAGCGTTGAAGCCGGTGGCTACGAGCAGTACTTC. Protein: CSVEAGGYEQYF.

DNA of the CDR3: TGCGCCAGCAGCTGGACTAGCGGGGGTTTTGAGACCCAGTACTTC. It codes for CASSWTSGGFETQYF. This chain uses TRBV5-1 with TRBJ2-5, with TRBD2 identical over 13 bases. CDR1 and CDR2 (germline): SGHRS, YFSETQ. The CDR3 length is 15 residues. The V and J ends lost 3 bases and 5 bases, in that order; junction bases with no gene match: 4.

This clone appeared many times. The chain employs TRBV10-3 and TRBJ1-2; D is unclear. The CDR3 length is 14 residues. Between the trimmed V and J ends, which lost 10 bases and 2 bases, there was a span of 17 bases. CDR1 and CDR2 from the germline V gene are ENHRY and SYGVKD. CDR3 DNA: TGTGCCACCTCAAACGGAGCCGCAAACTATGGCTACACCTTC. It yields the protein CATSNGAANYGYTF.

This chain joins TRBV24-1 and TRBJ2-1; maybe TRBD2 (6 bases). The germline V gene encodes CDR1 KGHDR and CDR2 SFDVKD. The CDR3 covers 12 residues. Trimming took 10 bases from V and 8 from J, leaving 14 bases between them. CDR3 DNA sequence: TGTGCCACTGCGGGAAAGCGGGATGAGCAGTTCTTC. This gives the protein CATAGKRDEQFF.

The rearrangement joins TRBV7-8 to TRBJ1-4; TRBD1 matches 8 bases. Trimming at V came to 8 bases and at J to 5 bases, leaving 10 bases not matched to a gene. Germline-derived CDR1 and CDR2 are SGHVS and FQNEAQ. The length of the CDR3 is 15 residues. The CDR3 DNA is TGTGCCAGCCGCCAGCAGAGGACAGGGAATGAAAAACTGTTTTTT. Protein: CASRQQRTGNEKLFF. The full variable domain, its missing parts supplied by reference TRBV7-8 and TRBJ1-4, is GAGVSQSPRYKVAKRGQDVALRCDPISGHVSLFWYQQALGQGPEFLTYFQNEAQLDKSGLPSDRFFAERPEGSVSTLKIQRTQQEDSAVYLCASRQQRTGNEKLFFGSGTQLSVL.

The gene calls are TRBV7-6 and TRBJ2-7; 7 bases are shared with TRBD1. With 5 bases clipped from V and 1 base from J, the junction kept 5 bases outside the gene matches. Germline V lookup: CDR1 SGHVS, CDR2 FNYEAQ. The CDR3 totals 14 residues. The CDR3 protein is CASSQGQVSYEQYF. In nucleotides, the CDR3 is TGTGCCAGCAGCCAAGGACAGGTTTCCTACGAGCAGTACTTC. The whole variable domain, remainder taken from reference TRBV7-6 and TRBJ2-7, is GAGVSQSPRYKVTKRGQDVALRCDPISGHVSLYWYRQALGQGPEFLTYFNYEAQQDKSGLPNDRFSAERPEGSISTLTIQRTEQRDSAMYRCASSQGQVSYEQYFGPGTRLTVT.

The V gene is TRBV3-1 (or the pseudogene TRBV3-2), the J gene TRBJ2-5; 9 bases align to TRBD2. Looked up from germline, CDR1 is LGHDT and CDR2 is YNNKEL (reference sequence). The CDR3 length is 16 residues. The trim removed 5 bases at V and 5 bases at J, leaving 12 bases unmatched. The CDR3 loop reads CASSVTTAGGLETQYF. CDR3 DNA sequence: TGTGCCAGCAGCGTCACGACGGCGGGGGGGTTGGAGACCCAGTACTTC.

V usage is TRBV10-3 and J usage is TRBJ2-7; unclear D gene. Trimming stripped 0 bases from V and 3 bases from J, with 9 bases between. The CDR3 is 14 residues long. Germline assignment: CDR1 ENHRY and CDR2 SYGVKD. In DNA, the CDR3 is TGTGCCATCAGTGAGTCGCAAGCGAACTACGAGCAGTACGTC. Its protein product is CAISESQANYEQYV.

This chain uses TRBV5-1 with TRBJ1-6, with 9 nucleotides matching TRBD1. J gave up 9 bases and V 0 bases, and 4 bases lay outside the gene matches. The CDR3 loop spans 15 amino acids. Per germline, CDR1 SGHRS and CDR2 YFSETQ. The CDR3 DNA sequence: TGCGCCAGCAGCTTGGCCGGGACAGGGCGTTCACCCCTCCACTTT. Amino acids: CASSLAGTGRSPLHF.

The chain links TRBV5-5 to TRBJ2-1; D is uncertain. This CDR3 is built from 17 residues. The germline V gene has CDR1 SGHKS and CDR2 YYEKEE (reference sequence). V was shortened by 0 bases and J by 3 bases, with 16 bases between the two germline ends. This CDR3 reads CASSLDLSGALYNEQFF. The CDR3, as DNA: TGTGCCAGCAGCTTGGACCTCTCGGGTGCTCTCTACAATGAGCAGTTCTTC.